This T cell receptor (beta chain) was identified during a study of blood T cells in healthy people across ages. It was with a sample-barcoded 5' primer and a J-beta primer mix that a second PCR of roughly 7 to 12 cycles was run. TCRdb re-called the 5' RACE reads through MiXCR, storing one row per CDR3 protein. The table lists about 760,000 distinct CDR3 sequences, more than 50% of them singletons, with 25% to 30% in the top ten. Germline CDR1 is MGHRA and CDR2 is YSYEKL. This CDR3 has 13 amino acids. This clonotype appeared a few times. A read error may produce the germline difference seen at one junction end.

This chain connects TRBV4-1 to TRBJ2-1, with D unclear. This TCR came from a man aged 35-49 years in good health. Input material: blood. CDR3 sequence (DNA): TGTGCCAGCAGCCAAGAGGTAGTCCGAGAGCAGTTCTTC. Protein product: CASSQEVVREQFF.